This T cell receptor beta chain was sequenced in a study of chronic HIV infection and antiretroviral therapy. Each CDR3 protein is one row after TCRdb ran MiXCR on the 5' RACE reads. The profile shows 39,000 or so distinct CDR3 sequences, 7% to 10% of them singletons. This CDR3 contains 15 residues. Trimming removed 6 bases at V and 1 base at J, with 15 bases between. Looked up from germline, CDR1 is MNHEY and CDR2 is SMNVEV (reference sequence). The chain recombines TRBV27 with TRBJ1-2; D might be TRBD1 (5 bases). Sequencing used peripheral blood. The TCR comes from an adult who had HIV and had not received antiretroviral therapy, or was an uninfected healthy control (not recorded which). The CDR3 DNA sequence: TGTGCCAGCAGGGCGGGACTGTATAATAACTATGGCTACACCTTC. The encoded protein is CASRAGLYNNYGYTF.